This is a list of T cell receptor beta chains from one sample in a study of T cell responses to AZD1222 COVID-19 vaccine. Profiled with immunoSEQ multiplex PCR; TCRdb holds only in-frame clones, not every one. In the table there are about 130,000 clones, around 90% of which are singletons. Sequenced here: peripheral blood, sampled on day 0 of AZD1222 vaccination. All receptors derive from an adult in good health. The CDR3 runs from the conserved cysteine through the conserved F or W.

TRBJ1-1 | TRBV7-3 | 14 | CASSLTSRGTEAFF
TRBJ2-7 | TRBV4-3 | 17 | CASSQDGFGSAAYEQYF
TRBJ1-4 | TRBV13 | 16 | CASSPQGILGNEKLFF
TRBJ1-6 | TRBV30 | 12 | CAWSVGQPPLHF
TRBJ1-3 | TRBV3-1/TRBV3-2 | 12 | CASSQRGNTIYF
TRBJ2-1 | TRBV5-6 | 15 | CASSLEAGVSDEQFF
TRBJ1-5 | TRBV6-6 | 12 | CAAREGNQPQHF
TRBJ2-3 | TRBV6-2/TRBV6-3 | 19 | CASSGGPGLSGAEADTQYF
TRBJ2-7 | TRBV7-8 | 17 | CASSLAGGGLSSYEQYF
TRBJ1-6 | TRBV5-6 | 15 | CASSFTGTGNSPLHF
TRBJ2-3 | TRBV4-2 | 17 | CASSQTLAGGPTDTQYF
TRBJ1-6 | TRBV7-6 | 17 | CASSSGTGGTYNSPLHF
TRBJ2-1 | TRBV10-2 | 13 | CASALAGGFEQFF
TRBJ2-1 | TRBV12-2 | 12 | CASRLGPNEQFF
TRBJ1-2 | TRBV10-3 | 13 | CAIPGGDGYGYTF
TRBJ1-1 | TRBV13 | 14 | CASSGGTGGTEAFF
TRBJ2-1 | TRBV7-9 | 15 | CASTNKTGALDEQFF
TRBJ1-1 | TRBV27 | 14 | CASSLFPGDTEAFF
TRBJ2-1 | TRBV27 | 16 | CASSLPGLAGVNEQFF
TRBJ1-1 | TRBV3-1/TRBV3-2 | 12 | CASSRAGPGAFF
TRBJ1-1 | TRBV3-1/TRBV3-2 | 14 | CASKKDWVNTEAFF
TRBJ1-1 | TRBV6-5 | 13 | CASSGQGPTEAFF
TRBJ2-7 | TRBV7-8 | 14 | CASSARDRGYEQYF
TRBJ1-5 | TRBV27 | 15 | CASSLISGTDQPQHF
TRBJ1-1 | TRBV7-8 | 14 | CASSLEAYGTEAFF
TRBJ1-2 | TRBV15 | 15 | CATSREGRNPYGYTF
TRBJ2-7 | TRBV2 | 11 | CASSSHYEQYF
TRBJ2-7 | TRBV6-2/TRBV6-3 | 11 | CASSLRTEQYF
TRBJ1-5 | TRBV10-2 | 14 | CASGDRLSNQPQHF
TRBJ2-7 | TRBV5-1 | 13 | CASSGAPLYEQYF
TRBJ2-7 | TRBV3-1/TRBV3-2 | 14 | CASSLAGTGQEQYF
TRBJ1-2 | TRBV14 | 13 | CASSQSSEGGYTF
TRBJ1-1 | TRBV18 | 16 | CASSPSGSGKNTEAFF
TRBJ2-3 | TRBV6-2/TRBV6-3 | 15 | CASSYDSGGTDTQYF
TRBJ2-7 | TRBV6-5 | 11 | CASSTIYEQYF
TRBJ1-1 | TRBV29-1 | 13 | CSAATARDTEAFF
TRBJ2-7 | TRBV27 | 15 | CASSPGTSGTYEQYF
TRBJ2-1 | TRBV3-1/TRBV3-2 | 13 | CASSQGAYNEQFF
TRBJ2-3 | TRBV9 | 15 | CASSGGQGYTDTQYF
TRBJ1-1 | TRBV5-1 | 12 | CASNAGTGEAFF
TRBJ2-1 | TRBV29-1 | 15 | CSVPDYRGPNNEQFF
TRBJ1-3 | TRBV6-5 | 14 | CASTGRGGGNTIYF
TRBJ2-3 | TRBV7-9 | 12 | CASSFLADTQYF
TRBJ1-6 | TRBV6-5 | 14 | CASSNTLYNSPLHF
TRBJ2-1 | TRBV27 | 15 | CASRVSGSSYNEQFF
TRBJ1-1 | TRBV18 | 13 | CASSSGEKTEAFF
TRBJ1-1 | TRBV28 | 13 | CALGIAGETEAFF
TRBJ2-1 | TRBV9 | 11 | CASSRDNEQFF
TRBJ1-3 | TRBV9 | 15 | CASSAGTPNGNTIYF
TRBJ1-6 | TRBV25-1 | 15 | CASSDRGRWNSPLHF
TRBJ1-1 | TRBV10-1 | 13 | CASSDGAGTEAFF
TRBJ2-7 | TRBV19 | 16 | CASSSRSSGISYEQYF
TRBJ1-5 | TRBV10-3 | 15 | CAISEGLSSNQPQHF